Below, 10 T cell receptor beta chains from the same sample are listed, as sequenced in a study of neurological immune-mediated disorders. TCRdb used MiXCR to reprocess the 5' RACE reads, holding one entry per CDR3 protein. The profile covers about 40,000 distinct CDR3 sequences, with around 13% appearing a single time and 3.5% to 4.5% taken by the ten largest. Sequenced material: CD4+ T cells from blood. Receptors were obtained from a woman in her fifties or sixties with HTLV-1-associated myelopathy (HAM/TSP).

This clonotype was observed many times. J is TRBJ2-5 and V is TRBV11-2; the match to TRBD2 covers 7 bases. J lost 5 bases, V lost 1 base, and 4 bases had no gene match. Germline V gene sequence: CDR1 SGHAT, CDR2 FQNNGV. The CDR3 is 14 amino acids. The CDR3 here is CASSLAGGFETQYF. CDR3 nucleotides: TGTGCCAGCAGCTTAGCGGGGGGATTTGAGACCCAGTACTTC.

This clonotype was seen at least ten times. The rearrangement links TRBV5-1 to TRBJ1-1, with 12 bases identical to TRBD1. The CDR3 loop spans 16 amino acids. Unmatched junction bases numbered 11, after V lost 4 bases and J lost 7 bases. Germline loops: CDR1 SGHRS, CDR2 YFSETQ. The CDR3 nucleotides are TGCGCCAGCAGCACGGGACAGGGGGCCCCCTATTTTGAAGCTTTCTTT. Encoded protein: CASSTGQGAPYFEAFF.

This clonotype was seen many times. This chain joins TRBV20-1 and TRBJ2-1, with 11 bases fitting TRBD2. Trimming at V came to 0 bases and at J to 0 bases, leaving 10 bases not matched to a gene. Germline V gives CDR1 DFQATT, CDR2 SNEGSKA (reference sequence). The CDR3 spans 19 residues. Here the CDR3 reads CSARDTWTSGPSSYNEQFF. CDR3 DNA: TGCAGTGCTAGAGATACTTGGACTAGCGGGCCGAGCTCCTACAATGAGCAGTTCTTC.

This clonotype was observed at least ten times. The CDR3: CASSYSGLSLTEAFF. As DNA, the CDR3 is TGTGCCAGCAGTTATTCCGGACTGAGCCTCACTGAAGCTTTCTTT. The J gene is TRBJ1-1, the V gene TRBV6-5, with D hard to call. Trimming pared 3 bases from V and 4 bases from J, leaving 15 bases between. The CDR3 length is 15 residues. Germline V gene sequence: CDR1 MNHEY, CDR2 SVGAGI.

As concerns this clonotype: An end of the junction differs from the germline gene, which may be a read error. This sequence joins TRBV5-1 and TRBJ2-7; maybe TRBD2 (5 bases). Per the germline V gene, CDR1 is SGHRS and CDR2 is YFSETQ. The CDR3 covers 15 residues. CDR3 in DNA: TGCGCCAGCAGCTTGGTGGAGGCATCGGCCTACGATCAGTACTTC. Amino acid sequence: CASSLVEASAYDQYF.

This clonotype was counted at least ten times. V usage is TRBV15 and J usage is TRBJ1-3, with a weak D call TRBD1 (5 bases). The V gene's germline CDR1 is LNHNV and CDR2 YYDKDF (reference sequence). The CDR3 runs to 14 residues. Trimming removed 0 bases from V and 5 bases from J, with 8 bases in between. The CDR3 reads CATSRDRGRNTIYF. The CDR3 DNA is TGTGCCACCAGCAGAGATCGGGGGAGAAACACCATATATTTT.

In its sample, this clonotype was seen many times. V gene TRBV5-1 combines with J gene TRBJ1-2; weak D call: TRBD1 (5 bases). The CDR3 loop spans 13 amino acids. The germline gives CDR1 SGHRS, CDR2 YFSETQ. Trimming took 0 bases from V and 8 from J, leaving 11 bases between them. The CDR3 bases are TGCGCCAGCAGCTTGGTATTCGGGGACGGCTACACCTTC. This encodes CASSLVFGDGYTF.

Comments on this clonotype: This may stem from a read error, because a much larger clone lies one nucleotide away. V usage is TRBV6-5 and J usage is TRBJ2-1; 9 nucleotides match TRBD2. CDR3 length: 15 amino acids. The germline CDR1 and CDR2 sequences are MNHEY and SVGAGI. In nucleotides, the CDR3 is TGTGCCAGCAGAGATAGCGGGGGTTCTTACAATGATCAGTTCTTC. Translating it yields CASRDSGGSYNDQFF.

This clonotype was detected many times. V usage is TRBV5-6 and J usage is TRBJ2-3; 7 bases align to TRBD2. The CDR3 is 15 amino acids. Germline V gene data show CDR1 as SGHDT and CDR2 as YYEEEE. Losses at the gene ends were 0 bases for V and 6 bases for J; bases not matched to a gene: 7. The DNA for the CDR3 is TGTGCCAGCAGCTTGGAGCGGGGTACGCTCGATACGCAGTATTTT. Translation gives CASSLERGTLDTQYF.

This clonotype was observed many times. The V and J genes are TRBV12-3 or TRBV12-4 and TRBJ2-1, with TRBD2 matching over 13 bases. The J segment lost 7 bases and the V segment lost 2 bases, leaving 11 bases of the junction unmatched. The CDR3 contains 18 residues. CDR3 nucleotide sequence: TGTGCCAGCAGTTTATGGTATCCACTAGCGGGGGGGCCGAATGAGCAGTTCTTC. Translating it yields CASSLWYPLAGGPNEQFF.